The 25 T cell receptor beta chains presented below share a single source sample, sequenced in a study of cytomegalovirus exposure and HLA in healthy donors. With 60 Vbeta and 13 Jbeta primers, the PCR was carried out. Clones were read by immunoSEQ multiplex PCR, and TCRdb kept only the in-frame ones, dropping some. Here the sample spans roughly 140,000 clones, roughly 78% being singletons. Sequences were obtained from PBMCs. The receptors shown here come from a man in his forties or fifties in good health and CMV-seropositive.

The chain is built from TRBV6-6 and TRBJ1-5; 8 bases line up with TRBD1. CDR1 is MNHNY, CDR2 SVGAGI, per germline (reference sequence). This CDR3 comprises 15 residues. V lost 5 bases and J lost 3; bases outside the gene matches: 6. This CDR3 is CASSRGTGNNQPQHF. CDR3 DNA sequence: TGTGCCAGCAGTCGAGGGACAGGAAACAATCAGCCCCAGCATTTT.

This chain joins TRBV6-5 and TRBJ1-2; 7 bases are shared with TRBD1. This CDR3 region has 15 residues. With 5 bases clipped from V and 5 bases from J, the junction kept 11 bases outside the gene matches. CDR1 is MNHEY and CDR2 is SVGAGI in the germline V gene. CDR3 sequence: CASSPPTGDAYGYTF. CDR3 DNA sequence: TGTGCCAGCAGTCCTCCTACAGGGGACGCATATGGCTACACCTTC.

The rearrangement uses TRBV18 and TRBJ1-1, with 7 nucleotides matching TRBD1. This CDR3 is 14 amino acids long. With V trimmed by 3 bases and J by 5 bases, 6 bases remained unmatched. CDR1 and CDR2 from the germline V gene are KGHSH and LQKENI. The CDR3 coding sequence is TGTGCCAGCTCACCCCCGACAGGGAGGACTGAAGCTTTCTTT. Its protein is CASSPPTGRTEAFF.

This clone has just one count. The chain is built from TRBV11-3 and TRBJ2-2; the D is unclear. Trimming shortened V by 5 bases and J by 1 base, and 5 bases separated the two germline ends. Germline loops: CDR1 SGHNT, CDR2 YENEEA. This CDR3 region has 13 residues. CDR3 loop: CASSQENTGELFF. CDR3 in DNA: TGTGCCAGCAGCCAGGAGAACACCGGGGAGCTGTTTTTT.

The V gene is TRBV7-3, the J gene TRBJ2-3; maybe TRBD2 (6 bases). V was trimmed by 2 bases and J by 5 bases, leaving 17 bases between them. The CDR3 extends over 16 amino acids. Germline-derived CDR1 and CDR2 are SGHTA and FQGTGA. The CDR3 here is CASSLYSGSNVDTQYF. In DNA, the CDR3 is TGTGCCAGCAGCTTATACTCCGGGAGTAACGTAGATACGCAGTATTTT.

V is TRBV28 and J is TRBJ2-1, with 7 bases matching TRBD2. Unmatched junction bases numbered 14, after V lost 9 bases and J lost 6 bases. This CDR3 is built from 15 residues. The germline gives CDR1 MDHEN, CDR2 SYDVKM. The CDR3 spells CASTTSRGGRNEQFF. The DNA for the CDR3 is TGTGCCAGTACAACCTCACGCGGGGGTCGCAATGAGCAGTTCTTC.

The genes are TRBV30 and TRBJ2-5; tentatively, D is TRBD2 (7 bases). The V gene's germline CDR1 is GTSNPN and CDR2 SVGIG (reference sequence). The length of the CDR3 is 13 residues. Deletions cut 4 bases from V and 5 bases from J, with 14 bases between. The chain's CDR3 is CAWNGGQGETQYF. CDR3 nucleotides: TGTGCCTGGAACGGGGGGCAGGGGGAGACCCAGTACTTC.

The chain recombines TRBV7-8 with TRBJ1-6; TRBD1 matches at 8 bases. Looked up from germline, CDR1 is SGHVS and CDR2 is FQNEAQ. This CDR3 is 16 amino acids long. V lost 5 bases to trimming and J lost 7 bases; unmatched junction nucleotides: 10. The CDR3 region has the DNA TGTGCCAGCAGCCCCCGGGCGGGACAGGAGAATTCACCCCTCCACTTT. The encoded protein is CASSPRAGQENSPLHF. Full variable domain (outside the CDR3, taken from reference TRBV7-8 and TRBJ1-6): GAGVSQSPRYKVAKRGQDVALRCDPISGHVSLFWYQQALGQGPEFLTYFQNEAQLDKSGLPSDRFFAERPEGSVSTLKIQRTQQEDSAVYLCASSPRAGQENSPLHFGNGTRLTVT.

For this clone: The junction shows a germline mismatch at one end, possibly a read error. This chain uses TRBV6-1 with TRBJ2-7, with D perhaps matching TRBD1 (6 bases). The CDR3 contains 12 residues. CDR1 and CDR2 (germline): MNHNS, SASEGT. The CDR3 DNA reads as TGTGCCAGCACTGAACAGGGTTACGAGCAGTACTTC. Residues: CASTEQGYEQYF.

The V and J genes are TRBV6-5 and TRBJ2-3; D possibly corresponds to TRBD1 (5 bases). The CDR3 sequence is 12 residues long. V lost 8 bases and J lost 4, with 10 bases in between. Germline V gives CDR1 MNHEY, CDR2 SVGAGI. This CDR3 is CASGAEPDTQYF. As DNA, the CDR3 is TGTGCCAGCGGGGCAGAGCCAGATACGCAGTATTTT.

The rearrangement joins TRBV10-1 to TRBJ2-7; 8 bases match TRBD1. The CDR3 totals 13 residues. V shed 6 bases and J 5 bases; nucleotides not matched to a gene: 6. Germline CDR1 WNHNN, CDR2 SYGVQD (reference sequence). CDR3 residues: CASSLVRGHEQYF. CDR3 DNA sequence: TGCGCCAGCAGCCTTGTCAGGGGGCACGAGCAGTACTTC.

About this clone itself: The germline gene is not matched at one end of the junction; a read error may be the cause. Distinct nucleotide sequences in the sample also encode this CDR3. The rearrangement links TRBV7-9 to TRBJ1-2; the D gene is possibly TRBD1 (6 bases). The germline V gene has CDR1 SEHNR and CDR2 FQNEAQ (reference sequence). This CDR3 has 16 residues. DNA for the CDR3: TGTGCCAGCAGCTTAGAGGGGCAGGGGCAGAACTACGGCTACACCTTC. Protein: CASSLEGQGQNYGYTF.

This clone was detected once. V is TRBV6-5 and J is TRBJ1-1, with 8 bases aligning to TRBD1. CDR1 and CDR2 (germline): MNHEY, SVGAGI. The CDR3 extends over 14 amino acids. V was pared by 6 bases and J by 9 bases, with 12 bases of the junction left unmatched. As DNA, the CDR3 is TGTGCCAGCAGCCCCCCGGACAGGGCAAACCAAGCTTTCTTT. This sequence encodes CASSPPDRANQAFF.

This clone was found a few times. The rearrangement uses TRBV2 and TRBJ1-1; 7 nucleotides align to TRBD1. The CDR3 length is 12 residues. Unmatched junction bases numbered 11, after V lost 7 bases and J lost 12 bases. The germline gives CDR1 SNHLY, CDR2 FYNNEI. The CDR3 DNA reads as TGTGCCAGCACCGGAGGGACAGTCCGGCCTTTCTTT. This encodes CASTGGTVRPFF.

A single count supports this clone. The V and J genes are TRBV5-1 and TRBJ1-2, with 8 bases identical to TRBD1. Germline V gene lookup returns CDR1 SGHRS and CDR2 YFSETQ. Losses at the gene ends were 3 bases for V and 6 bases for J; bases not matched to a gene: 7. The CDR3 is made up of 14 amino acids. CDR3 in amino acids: CASSSDRASDGYTF. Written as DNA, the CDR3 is TGCGCCAGCAGCTCGGACAGGGCCTCGGATGGCTACACCTTC.

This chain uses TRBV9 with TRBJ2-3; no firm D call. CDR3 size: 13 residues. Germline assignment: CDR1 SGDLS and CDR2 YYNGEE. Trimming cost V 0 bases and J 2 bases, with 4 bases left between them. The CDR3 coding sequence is TGTGCCAGCAGCGTAGCCTTCACAGATACGCAGTATTTT. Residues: CASSVAFTDTQYF. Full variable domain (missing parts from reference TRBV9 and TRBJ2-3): DSGVTQTPKHLITATGQRVTLRCSPRSGDLSVYWYQQSLDQGLQFLIQYYNGEERAKGNILERFSAQQFPDLHSELNLSSLELGDSALYFCASSVAFTDTQYFGPGTRLTVL.

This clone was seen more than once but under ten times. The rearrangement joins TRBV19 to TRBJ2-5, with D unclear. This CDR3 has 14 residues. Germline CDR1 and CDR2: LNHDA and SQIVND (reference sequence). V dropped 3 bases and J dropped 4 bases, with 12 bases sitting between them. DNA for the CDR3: TGTGCCAGTAGTATGTGGCAATTTGGAGAGACCCAGTACTTC. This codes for CASSMWQFGETQYF.

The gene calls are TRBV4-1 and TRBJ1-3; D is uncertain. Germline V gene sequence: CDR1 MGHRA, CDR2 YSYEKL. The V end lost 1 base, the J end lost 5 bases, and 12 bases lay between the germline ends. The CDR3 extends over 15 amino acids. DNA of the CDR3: TGCGCCAGCAGCCAAGTTTCCGGGAACAGAAACACCATATATTTT. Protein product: CASSQVSGNRNTIYF.

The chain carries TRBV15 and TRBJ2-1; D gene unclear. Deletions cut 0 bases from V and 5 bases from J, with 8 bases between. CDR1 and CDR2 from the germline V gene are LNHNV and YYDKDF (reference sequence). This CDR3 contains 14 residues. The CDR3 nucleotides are TGTGCCACCAGCAGAGATCGGCAGGACAATGAGCAGTTCTTC. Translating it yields CATSRDRQDNEQFF.

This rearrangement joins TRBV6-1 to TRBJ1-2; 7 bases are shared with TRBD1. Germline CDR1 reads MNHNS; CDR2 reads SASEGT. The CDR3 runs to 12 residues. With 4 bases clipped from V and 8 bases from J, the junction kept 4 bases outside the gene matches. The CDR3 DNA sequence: TGTGCCAGCAGTGCGACAGGGTGGGGCTACACCTTC. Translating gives CASSATGWGYTF.

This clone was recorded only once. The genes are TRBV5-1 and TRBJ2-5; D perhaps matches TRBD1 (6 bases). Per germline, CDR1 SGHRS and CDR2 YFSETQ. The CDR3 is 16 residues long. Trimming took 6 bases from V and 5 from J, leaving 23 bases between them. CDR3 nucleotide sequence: TGCGCCAGCACCCCCTTGGTCAGGGGCGGAGGTGAGACCCAGTACTTC. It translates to CASTPLVRGGGETQYF. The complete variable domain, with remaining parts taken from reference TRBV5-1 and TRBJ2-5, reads KAGVTQTPRYLIKTRGQQVTLSCSPISGHRSVSWYQQTPGQGLQFLFEYFSETQRNKGNFPGRFSGRQFSNSRSEMNVSTLELGDSALYLCASTPLVRGGGETQYFGPGTRLLVL.

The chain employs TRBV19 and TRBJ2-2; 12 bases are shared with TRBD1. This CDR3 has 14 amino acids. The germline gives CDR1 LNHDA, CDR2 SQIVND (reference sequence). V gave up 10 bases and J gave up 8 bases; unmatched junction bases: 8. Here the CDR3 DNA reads TGTGCCACTCAGGGACAGGGGGCTTCAGGGGAGCTGTTTTTT. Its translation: CATQGQGASGELFF.

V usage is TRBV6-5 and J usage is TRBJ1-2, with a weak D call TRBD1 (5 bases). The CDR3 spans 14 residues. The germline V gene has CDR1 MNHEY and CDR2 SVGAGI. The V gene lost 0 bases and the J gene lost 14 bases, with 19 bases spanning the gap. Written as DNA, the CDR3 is TGTGCCAGCAGTTACTCGTCGGCAGGGATTAAAAGTACCTTC. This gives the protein CASSYSSAGIKSTF.

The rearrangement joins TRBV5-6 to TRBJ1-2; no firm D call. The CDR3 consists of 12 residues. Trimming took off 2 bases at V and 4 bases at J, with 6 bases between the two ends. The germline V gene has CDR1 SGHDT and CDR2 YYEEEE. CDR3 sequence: CASSFEPYGYTF. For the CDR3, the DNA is TGTGCCAGCAGCTTTGAGCCCTATGGCTACACCTTC.

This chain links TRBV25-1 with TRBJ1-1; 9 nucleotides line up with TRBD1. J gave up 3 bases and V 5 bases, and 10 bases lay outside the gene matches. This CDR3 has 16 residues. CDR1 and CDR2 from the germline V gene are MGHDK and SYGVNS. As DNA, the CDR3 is TGTGCCAGCAGTCCCCGGGGACAGGGATTTCACACTGAAGCTTTCTTT. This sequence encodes CASSPRGQGFHTEAFF.